A single sample gave rise to the 14 T cell receptor beta chains below, sequenced in a study of graft-versus-host responses after intestinal transplantation. The protocol was immunoSEQ multiplex PCR, while the TCRdb copy is restricted to in-frame clones and leaves out a portion. The sample contains some 100,000 clones, approximately 84% of which appear only once. These receptors have no identified antigens. The material was unstimulated CD4+ T cells sorted from spleen or lymph node cells, obtained before transplant. All receptors derive from a human donor who was the organ donor for an intestinal transplant.

The rearrangement uses TRBV6-1 and TRBJ1-3; 7 bases agree with TRBD1. The CDR3 extends over 15 amino acids. Germline CDR1 is MNHNS and CDR2 is SASEGT. V was pared by 6 bases and J by 1 base, with 6 bases of the junction left unmatched. The CDR3: CASRDTGASGNTIYF. In DNA form, the CDR3 reads TGTGCCAGCAGGGATACAGGGGCTTCTGGAAACACCATATATTTT.

Remarks on this clone: Other DNA sequences of this sample code for an identical CDR3. The chain uses TRBV5-1 and TRBJ2-3; D is perhaps TRBD2 (6 bases). V shed 0 bases and J shed 3 bases, with 14 bases lying between them. This CDR3 contains 16 residues. Germline CDR1 reads SGHRS; CDR2 reads YFSETQ. CDR3 sequence (DNA): TGCGCCAGCAGCTTGGATGCGGAGGGCCCAACAGATACGCAGTATTTT. Translating gives CASSLDAEGPTDTQYF.

The chain couples TRBV19 to TRBJ2-5; D call uncertain. The end of the DNA is better explained by TRBJ2-7, so the J call may be wrong. The CDR3 contains 14 residues. Germline values: CDR1 LNHDA, CDR2 SQIVND (reference sequence). CDR3 loop: CASSIVGGAYEQYF. CDR3 sequence (DNA): TGTGCCAGTAGTATAGTCGGCGGAGCCTACGAGCAGTACTTC.

This clone has more than one count but fewer than ten. The genes are TRBV7-9 and TRBJ1-2, with D tentatively TRBD1 (5 bases). CDR1 is SEHNR and CDR2 is FQNEAQ in the germline V gene (reference sequence). V gave up 5 bases and J gave up 4 bases, with 14 bases separating them. The CDR3 spans 14 residues. This CDR3 reads CASSHVGDPYGYTF. CDR3 DNA: TGTGCCAGCAGCCACGTGGGGGATCCCTATGGCTACACCTTC. Variable domain in full (rest from reference TRBV7-9 and TRBJ1-2): DTGVSQNPRHKITKRGQNVTFRCDPISEHNRLYWYRQTLGQGPEFLTYFQNEAQLEKSRLLSDRFSAERPKGSFSTLEIQRTEQGDSAMYLCASSHVGDPYGYTFGSGTRLTVV.

The J gene is TRBJ2-6, the V gene TRBV10-3; D unclear. This CDR3 comprises 17 residues. V lost 3 bases, J lost 1 base, and 13 bases lay in between. Germline assignment: CDR1 ENHRY and CDR2 SYGVKD. In DNA form, the CDR3 reads TGTGCCATCAGTGATACGGTTCTGGATTCTGGGGCCAACGTCCTGACTTTC. Translating it yields CAISDTVLDSGANVLTF.

The chain employs TRBV5-1 and TRBJ1-1; tentatively, D is TRBD1 (5 bases). Germline CDR1 SGHRS, CDR2 YFSETQ. The CDR3 has 15 residues. The V end was cut by 1 base, the J end by 1 base, with 11 bases between. CDR3 nucleotide sequence: TGCGCCAGCAGCTTGTTCGGGGGAGGGAACACTGAAGCTTTCTTT. This encodes CASSLFGGGNTEAFF.

This chain joins TRBV7-3 and TRBJ2-2, with a tentative D call TRBD2 (5 bases). The V gene lost 2 bases and the J gene lost 7 bases, with 8 bases spanning the gap. The germline gives CDR1 SGHTA, CDR2 FQGTGA. The CDR3 is made up of 13 amino acids. CDR3 nucleotides: TGTGCCAGCAGCTTAGGGAGAGGCGGGGAGCTGTTTTTT. It translates to CASSLGRGGELFF.

The V and J genes are TRBV5-1 and TRBJ2-7, with D unresolved. The CDR3 has 15 residues. Trimming cost V 0 bases and J 6 bases, with 16 bases left between them. Germline CDR1 is SGHRS and CDR2 is YFSETQ. The CDR3 reads CASSLGATQMSEQYF. CDR3 in DNA: TGCGCCAGCAGCTTGGGCGCCACGCAAATGTCCGAGCAGTACTTC.

This chain joins TRBV13 and TRBJ1-5; 11 bases map to TRBD1. Losses at the gene ends were 4 bases for V and 5 bases for J; bases not matched to a gene: 4. CDR1 and CDR2 from the germline V gene are PRHDT and FYEKMQ (reference sequence). The CDR3 has 15 residues. DNA for the CDR3: TGTGCCAGCAGCTCGGACAGGGGGCGAGATCAGCCCCAGCATTTT. As protein: CASSSDRGRDQPQHF. Full variable domain (missing parts from reference TRBV13 and TRBJ1-5): AAGVIQSPRHLIKEKRETATLKCYPIPRHDTVYWYQQGPGQDPQFLISFYEKMQSDKGSIPDRFSAQQFSDYHSELNMSSLELGDSALYFCASSSDRGRDQPQHFGDGTRLSIL.

The chain uses TRBV30 and TRBJ1-5, with unresolved D. Germline values: CDR1 GTSNPN, CDR2 SVGIG (reference sequence). Deletions cut 0 bases from V and 0 bases from J, with 3 bases between. The CDR3 contains 13 residues. The CDR3 region has the DNA TGTGCCTGGAGTGTCGGTAGCAATCAGCCCCAGCATTTT. It codes for CAWSVGSNQPQHF.

The chain uses TRBV9 and TRBJ1-5, with no clear D. This CDR3 has 13 amino acids. V was pared by 3 bases and J by 6 bases, with 10 bases between. Germline CDR1 and CDR2: SGDLS and YYNGEE. The CDR3 DNA reads as TGTGCCAGCAGCGCCGGGGATAGTCAGCCCCAGCATTTT. Translated, it gives CASSAGDSQPQHF.

For the CDR3, the DNA is TGTGCCAGTAGTGCCGGGACAGCAGTCAATGAGCAGTTCTTC. Its protein is CASSAGTAVNEQFF. The chain carries TRBV19 and TRBJ2-1; 7 bases align to TRBD1. The germline V gene has CDR1 LNHDA and CDR2 SQIVND (reference sequence). V shed 5 bases, J shed 6 bases, and the junction held 7 bases outside the gene matches. The CDR3 runs to 14 residues.

CDR3 bases: TGTGCCAGCAGCTTATTGGACGCGGGACAGGATATTTACGAGCAGTACTTC. Protein: CASSLLDAGQDIYEQYF. The chain couples TRBV7-6 to TRBJ2-7; the match to TRBD1 covers 8 bases. The CDR3 sequence is 17 residues long. Trimming cost V 2 bases and J 4 bases; bases outside gene matches: 13. Germline CDR1 SGHVS, CDR2 FNYEAQ.

The chain recombines TRBV30 with TRBJ1-4, with D possibly TRBD1 on 6 matching bases. CDR1 and CDR2 (germline): GTSNPN, SVGIG (reference sequence). Trimming stripped 0 bases from V and 8 bases from J, with 10 bases between. CDR3 length: 13 residues. This CDR3 is CAWSVGGAEKLFF. CDR3 in DNA: TGTGCCTGGAGTGTGGGGGGGGCCGAAAAACTGTTTTTT.